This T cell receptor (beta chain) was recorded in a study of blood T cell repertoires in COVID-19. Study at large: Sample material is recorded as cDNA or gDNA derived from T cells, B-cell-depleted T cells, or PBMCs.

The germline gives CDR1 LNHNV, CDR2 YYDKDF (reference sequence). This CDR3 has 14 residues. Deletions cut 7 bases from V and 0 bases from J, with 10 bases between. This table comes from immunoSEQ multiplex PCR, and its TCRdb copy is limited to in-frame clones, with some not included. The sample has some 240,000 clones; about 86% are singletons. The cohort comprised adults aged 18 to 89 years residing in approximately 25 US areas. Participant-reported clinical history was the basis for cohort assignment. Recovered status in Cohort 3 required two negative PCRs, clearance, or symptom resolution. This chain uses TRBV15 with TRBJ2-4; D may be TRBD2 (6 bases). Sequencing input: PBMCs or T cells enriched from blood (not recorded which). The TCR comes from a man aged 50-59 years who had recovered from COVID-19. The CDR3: CATTPGLAKNIQYF. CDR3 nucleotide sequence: TGTGCCACCACCCCGGGACTAGCCAAAAACATTCAGTACTTC.